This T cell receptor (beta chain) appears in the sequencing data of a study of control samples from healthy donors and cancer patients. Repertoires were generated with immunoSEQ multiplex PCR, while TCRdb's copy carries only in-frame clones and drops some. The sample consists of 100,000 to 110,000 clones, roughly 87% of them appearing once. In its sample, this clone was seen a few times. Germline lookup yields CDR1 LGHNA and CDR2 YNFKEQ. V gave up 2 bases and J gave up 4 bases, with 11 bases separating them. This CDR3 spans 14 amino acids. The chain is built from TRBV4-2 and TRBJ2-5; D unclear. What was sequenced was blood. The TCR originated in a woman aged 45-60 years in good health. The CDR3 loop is CASSQLRFGETQYF. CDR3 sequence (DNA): TGTGCCAGCAGCCAATTACGGTTTGGAGAGACCCAGTACTTC.